This TCR beta chain was found in a study of shared clonotypes between healthy human individuals. Whole-study context: Each donor's CD4 naive and CD4 memory cells filled three plates apiece, CD8 naive two, and CD8 memory one. Notes on the study in general: Genetic and exposure-history diversity was limited by the small donor number.

Sorted-subset replicate PCR reactions were performed with around 200 ng DNA, corresponding to 30,000 or so T cell genomes. Using immunoSEQ multiplex PCR, the repertoire was profiled, and TCRdb retains in-frame clones only, with some absent. The sample contains about 1.4 million clones, approximately 96% of which appear only once. The V end was cut by 6 bases, the J end by 6 bases, with 18 bases between. CDR1 and CDR2 (germline): MDHEN, SYDVKM. The CDR3 is 14 residues long. Notes on this clone: What it binds is not known.

The source material was naive CD4+ T cells sorted from blood. Subset indicated: CD45RA+ positively selected. The rearrangement links TRBV28 to TRBJ2-7; perhaps TRBD2 as D (5 bases). This sequence was found in a man in his thirties or forties in good health. The CDR3, as DNA: TGTGCCAGCAGCTCGACCGGGATAATCGGCGAGCAGTACTTC. Protein: CASSSTGIIGEQYF.